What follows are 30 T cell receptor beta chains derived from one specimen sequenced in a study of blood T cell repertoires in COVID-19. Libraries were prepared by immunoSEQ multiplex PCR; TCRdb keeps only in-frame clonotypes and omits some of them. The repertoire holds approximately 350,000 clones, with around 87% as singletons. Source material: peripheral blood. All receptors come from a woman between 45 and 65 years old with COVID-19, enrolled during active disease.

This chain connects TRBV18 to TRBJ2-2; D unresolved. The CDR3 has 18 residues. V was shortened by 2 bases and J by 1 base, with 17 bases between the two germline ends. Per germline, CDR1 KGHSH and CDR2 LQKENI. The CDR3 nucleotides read TGTGCCAGCTCACCATTTGCCCGGCTCTCGGGGAACACCGGGGAGCTGTTTTTT. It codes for CASSPFARLSGNTGELFF.

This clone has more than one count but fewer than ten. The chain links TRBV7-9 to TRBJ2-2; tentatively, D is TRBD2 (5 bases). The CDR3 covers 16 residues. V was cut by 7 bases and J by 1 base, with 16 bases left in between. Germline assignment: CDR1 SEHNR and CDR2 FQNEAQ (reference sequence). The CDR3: CASNPRGLQNTGELFF. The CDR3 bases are TGTGCCAGCAACCCACGAGGACTTCAGAACACCGGGGAGCTGTTTTTT.

The CDR3 here is CASGDHRTHEQFF. CDR3 DNA sequence: TGTGCTAGTGGTGATCACAGGACCCATGAGCAGTTCTTC. This chain uses TRBV12-5 with TRBJ2-1; tentatively, D is TRBD1 (5 bases). The ends were cut back, 5 bases at V and 8 bases at J, with 13 bases in the middle. The CDR3 totals 13 residues. Germline CDR1 reads LGHNT; CDR2 reads FRNRAP.

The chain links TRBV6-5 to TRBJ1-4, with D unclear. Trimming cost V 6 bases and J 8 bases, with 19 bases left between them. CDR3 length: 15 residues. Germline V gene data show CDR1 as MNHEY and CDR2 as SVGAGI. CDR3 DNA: TGTGCCAGCAGCCGAGCGCGCATACCAATGGAAAAACTGTTTTTT. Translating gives CASSRARIPMEKLFF.

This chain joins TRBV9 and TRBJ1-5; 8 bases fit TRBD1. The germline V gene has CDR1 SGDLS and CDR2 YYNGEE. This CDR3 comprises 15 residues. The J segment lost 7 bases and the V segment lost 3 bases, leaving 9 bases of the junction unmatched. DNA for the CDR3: TGTGCCAGCAGCGCCTCGACAGGGGCGAGGCAGCCCCAGCATTTT. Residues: CASSASTGARQPQHF. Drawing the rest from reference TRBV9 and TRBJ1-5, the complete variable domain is DSGVTQTPKHLITATGQRVTLRCSPRSGDLSVYWYQQSLDQGLQFLIQYYNGEERAKGNILERFSAQQFPDLHSELNLSSLELGDSALYFCASSASTGARQPQHFGDGTRLSIL.

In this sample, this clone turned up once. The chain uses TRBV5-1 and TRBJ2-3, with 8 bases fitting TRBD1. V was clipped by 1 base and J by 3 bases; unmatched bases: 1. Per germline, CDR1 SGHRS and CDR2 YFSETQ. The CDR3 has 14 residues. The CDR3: CASSLQGATDTQYF. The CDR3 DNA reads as TGCGCCAGCAGCTTGCAGGGGGCTACAGATACGCAGTATTTT.

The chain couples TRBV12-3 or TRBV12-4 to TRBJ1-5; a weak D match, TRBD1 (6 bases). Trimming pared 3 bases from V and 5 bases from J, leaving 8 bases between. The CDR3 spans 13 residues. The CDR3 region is CASSLGADQPQHF. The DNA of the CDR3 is TGTGCCAGCAGTTTGGGGGCAGATCAGCCCCAGCATTTT.

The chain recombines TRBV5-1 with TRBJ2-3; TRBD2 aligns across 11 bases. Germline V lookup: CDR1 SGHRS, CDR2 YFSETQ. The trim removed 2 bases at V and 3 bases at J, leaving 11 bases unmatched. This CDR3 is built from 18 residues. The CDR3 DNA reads TGCGCCAGCAGCTTCAGGCTAGCGGGAGGATTTAATACAGATACGCAGTATTTT. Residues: CASSFRLAGGFNTDTQYF.

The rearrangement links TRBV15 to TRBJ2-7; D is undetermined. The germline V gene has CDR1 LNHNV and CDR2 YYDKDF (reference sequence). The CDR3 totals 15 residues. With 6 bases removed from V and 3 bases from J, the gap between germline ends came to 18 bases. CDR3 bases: TGTGCCACCAGTTCGGGTGTCAGTCACGTCTACGAGCAGTACTTC. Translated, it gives CATSSGVSHVYEQYF.

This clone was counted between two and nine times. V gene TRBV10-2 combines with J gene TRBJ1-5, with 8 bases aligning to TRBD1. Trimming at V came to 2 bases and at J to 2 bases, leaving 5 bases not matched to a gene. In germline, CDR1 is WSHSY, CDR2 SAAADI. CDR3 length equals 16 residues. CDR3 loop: CASSETGGGRNQPQHF. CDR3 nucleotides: TGCGCCAGCAGTGAGACAGGGGGTGGCCGCAATCAGCCCCAGCATTTT.

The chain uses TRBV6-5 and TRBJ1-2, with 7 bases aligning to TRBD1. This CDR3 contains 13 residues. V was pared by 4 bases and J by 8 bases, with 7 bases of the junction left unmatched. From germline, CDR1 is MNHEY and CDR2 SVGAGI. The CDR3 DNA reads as TGTGCCAGCAGTTCAATAACAGGGGTCGGCTACACCTTC. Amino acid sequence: CASSSITGVGYTF.

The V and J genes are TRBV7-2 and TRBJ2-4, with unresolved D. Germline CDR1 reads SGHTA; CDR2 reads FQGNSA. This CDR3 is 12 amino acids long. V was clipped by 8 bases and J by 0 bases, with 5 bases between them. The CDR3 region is CASRGAKNIQYF. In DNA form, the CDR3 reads TGTGCCAGCCGCGGAGCCAAAAACATTCAGTACTTC. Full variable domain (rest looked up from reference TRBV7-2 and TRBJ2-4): GAGVSQSPSNKVTEKGKDVELRCDPISGHTALYWYRQSLGQGLEFLIYFQGNSAPDKSGLPSDRFSAERTGGSVSTLTIQRTQQEDSAVYLCASRGAKNIQYFGAGTRLSVL.

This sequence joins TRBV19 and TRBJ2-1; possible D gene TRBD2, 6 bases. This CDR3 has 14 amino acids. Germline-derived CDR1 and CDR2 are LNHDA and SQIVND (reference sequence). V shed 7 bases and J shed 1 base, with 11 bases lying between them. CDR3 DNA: TGTGCCAGTACCCCGGGACTTTCCTACAATGAGCAGTTCTTC. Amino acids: CASTPGLSYNEQFF.

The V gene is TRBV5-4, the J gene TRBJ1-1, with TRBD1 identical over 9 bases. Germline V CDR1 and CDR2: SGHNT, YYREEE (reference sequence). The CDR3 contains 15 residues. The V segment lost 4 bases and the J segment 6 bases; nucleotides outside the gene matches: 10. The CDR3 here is CASSDYPGQGPEAFF. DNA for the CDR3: TGTGCCAGCAGCGATTACCCGGGACAGGGTCCTGAAGCTTTCTTT.

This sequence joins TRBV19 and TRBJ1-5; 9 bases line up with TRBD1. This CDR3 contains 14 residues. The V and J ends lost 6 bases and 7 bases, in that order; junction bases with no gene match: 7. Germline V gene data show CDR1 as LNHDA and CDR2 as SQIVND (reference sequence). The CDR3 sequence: CASRFTGGEQPQHF. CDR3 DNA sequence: TGTGCCAGTAGGTTCACAGGGGGCGAGCAGCCCCAGCATTTT.

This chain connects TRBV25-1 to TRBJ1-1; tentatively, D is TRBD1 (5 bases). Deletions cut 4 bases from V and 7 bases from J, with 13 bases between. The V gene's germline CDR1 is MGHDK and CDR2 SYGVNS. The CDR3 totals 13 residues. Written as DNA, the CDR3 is TGTGCCAGCAGTGCCAGGGTGGTGGGTGAAGCTTTCTTT. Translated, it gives CASSARVVGEAFF.

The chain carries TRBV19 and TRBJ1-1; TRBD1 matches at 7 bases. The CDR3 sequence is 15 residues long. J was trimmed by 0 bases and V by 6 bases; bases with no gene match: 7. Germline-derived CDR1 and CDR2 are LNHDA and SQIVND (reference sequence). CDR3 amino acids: CASRGDRRMNTEAFF. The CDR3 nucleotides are TGTGCCAGTAGGGGGGACAGACGAATGAACACTGAAGCTTTCTTT.

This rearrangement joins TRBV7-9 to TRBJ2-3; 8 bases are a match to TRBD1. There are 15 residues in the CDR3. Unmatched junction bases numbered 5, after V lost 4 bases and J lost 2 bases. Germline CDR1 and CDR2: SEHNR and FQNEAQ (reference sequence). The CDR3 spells CASSSRGPATDTQYF. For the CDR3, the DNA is TGTGCCAGCAGCTCCAGGGGGCCGGCCACAGATACGCAGTATTTT. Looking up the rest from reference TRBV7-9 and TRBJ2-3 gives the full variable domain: DTGVSQNPRHKITKRGQNVTFRCDPISEHNRLYWYRQTLGQGPEFLTYFQNEAQLEKSRLLSDRFSAERPKGSFSTLEIQRTEQGDSAMYLCASSSRGPATDTQYFGPGTRLTVL.

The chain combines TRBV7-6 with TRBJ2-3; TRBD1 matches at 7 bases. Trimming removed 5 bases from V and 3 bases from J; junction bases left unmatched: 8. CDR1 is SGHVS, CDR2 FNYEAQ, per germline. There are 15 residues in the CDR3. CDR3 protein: CASSRRTGRTDTQYF. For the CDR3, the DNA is TGTGCCAGCAGCCGGAGGACAGGAAGAACAGATACGCAGTATTTT.

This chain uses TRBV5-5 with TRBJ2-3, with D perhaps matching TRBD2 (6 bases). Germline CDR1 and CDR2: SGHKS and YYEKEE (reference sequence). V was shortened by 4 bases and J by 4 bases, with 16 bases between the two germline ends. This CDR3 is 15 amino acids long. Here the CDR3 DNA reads TGTGCCAGCAGCCCTACCGGGAGCACGCCAGATACGCAGTATTTT. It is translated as CASSPTGSTPDTQYF.

CDR3 sequence (DNA): TGTGCCAGTAGTATATCCTTTCGGGGATACAAAAATGACATTCAGTACTTC. It translates to CASSISFRGYKNDIQYF. V usage is TRBV19 and J usage is TRBJ2-4; D perhaps matches TRBD2 (5 bases). CDR1 is LNHDA and CDR2 is SQIVND in the germline V gene (reference sequence). CDR3 length: 17 amino acids. Trimming took off 2 bases at V and 8 bases at J, with 22 bases between the two ends.

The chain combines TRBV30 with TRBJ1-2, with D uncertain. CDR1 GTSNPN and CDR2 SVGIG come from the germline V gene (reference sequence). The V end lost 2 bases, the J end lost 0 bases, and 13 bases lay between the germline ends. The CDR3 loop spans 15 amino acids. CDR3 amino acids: CAWSLRTGANYGYTF. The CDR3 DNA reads TGTGCCTGGAGTCTAAGGACGGGAGCTAACTATGGCTACACCTTC.

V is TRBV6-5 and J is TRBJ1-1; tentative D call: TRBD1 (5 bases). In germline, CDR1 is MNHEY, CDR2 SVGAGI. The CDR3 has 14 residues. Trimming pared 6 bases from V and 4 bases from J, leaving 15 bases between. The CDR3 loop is CASRNGGISTEAFF. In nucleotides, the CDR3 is TGTGCCAGCAGAAATGGGGGGATCTCCACTGAAGCTTTCTTT.

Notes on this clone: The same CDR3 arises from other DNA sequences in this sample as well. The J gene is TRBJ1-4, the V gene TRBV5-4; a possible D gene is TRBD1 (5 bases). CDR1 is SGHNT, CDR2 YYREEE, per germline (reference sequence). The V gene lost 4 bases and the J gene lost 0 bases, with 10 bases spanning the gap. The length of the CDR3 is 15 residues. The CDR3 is CASSPGGATNEKLFF. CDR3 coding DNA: TGTGCCAGCAGCCCGGGGGGAGCAACTAATGAAAAACTGTTTTTT.

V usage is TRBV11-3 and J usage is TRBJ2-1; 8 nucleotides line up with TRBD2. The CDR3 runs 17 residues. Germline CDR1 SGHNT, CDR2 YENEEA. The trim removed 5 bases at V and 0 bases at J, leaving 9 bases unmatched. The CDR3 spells CASSPFTSGRSYNEQFF. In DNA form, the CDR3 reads TGTGCCAGCAGCCCTTTTACTAGCGGTCGCTCCTACAATGAGCAGTTCTTC.

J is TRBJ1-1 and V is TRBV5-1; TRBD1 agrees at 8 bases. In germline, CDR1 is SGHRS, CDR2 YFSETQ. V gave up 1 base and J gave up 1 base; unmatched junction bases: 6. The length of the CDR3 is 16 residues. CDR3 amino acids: CASSLPSTGANTEAFF. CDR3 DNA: TGCGCCAGCAGCTTGCCTTCGACAGGGGCGAACACTGAAGCTTTCTTT.

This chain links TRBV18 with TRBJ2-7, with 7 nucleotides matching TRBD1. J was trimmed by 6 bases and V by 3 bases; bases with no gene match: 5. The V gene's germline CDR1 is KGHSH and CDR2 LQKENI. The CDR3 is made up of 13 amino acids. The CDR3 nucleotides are TGTGCCAGCTCACCTGGGACAGTAGGCGAGCAGTACTTC. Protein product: CASSPGTVGEQYF.

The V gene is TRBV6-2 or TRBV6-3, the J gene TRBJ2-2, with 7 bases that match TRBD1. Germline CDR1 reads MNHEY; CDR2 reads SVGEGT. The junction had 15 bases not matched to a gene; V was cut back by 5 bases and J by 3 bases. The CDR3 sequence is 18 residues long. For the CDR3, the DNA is TGTGCCAGCAGTACCCGGGACAGTTACGGAGTGGACACCGGGGAGCTGTTTTTT. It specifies CASSTRDSYGVDTGELFF.

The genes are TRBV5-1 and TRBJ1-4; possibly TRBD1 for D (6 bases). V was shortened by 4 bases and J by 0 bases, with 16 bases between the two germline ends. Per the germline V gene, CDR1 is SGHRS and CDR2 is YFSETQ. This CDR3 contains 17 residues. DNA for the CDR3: TGCGCCAGCAGCCCGCTCCTCAGGGGTCCAACTAATGAAAAACTGTTTTTT. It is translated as CASSPLLRGPTNEKLFF.

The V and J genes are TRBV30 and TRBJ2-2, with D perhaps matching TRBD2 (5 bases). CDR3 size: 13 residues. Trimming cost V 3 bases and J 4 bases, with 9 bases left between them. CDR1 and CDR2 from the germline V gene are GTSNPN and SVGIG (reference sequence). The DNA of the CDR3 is TGTGCCTGGAGCGGAGGAGGCACCGGGGAGCTGTTTTTT. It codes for CAWSGGGTGELFF.